This TCR beta chain was sequenced for a study of T cell repertoires in cytomegalovirus infection. Looking at the study overall: CMV infection plus the matching HLA type was flagged by public TCR beta signatures. Overall study findings and caveats: The ex vivo response was dominated by HLA-C-restricted CMV-specific TCR beta clonotypes. Public TCR beta family frequency separated CMV-and-HLA carriers, including in an independent cohort.

MiXCR was run by TCRdb on the reads, yielding one entry per CDR3 protein. The repertoire includes approximately 180,000 distinct CDR3 sequences, about 21% of them detected once, and 2.5% to 3% sits in the top ten. On this clonotype: Its antigen is still unknown.

V lost 5 bases and J lost 2, with 10 bases in between. The CDR3 runs to 14 residues. Germline values: CDR1 MDHEN, CDR2 SYDVKM. Sequenced sample: PBMCs. This clonotype originated in a human donor in good health (CMV status not recorded). Some clones in this sample may be carry-over from other donors' samples. The chain is built from TRBV28 and TRBJ2-4, with D unresolved. In DNA, the CDR3 is TGTGCCAGCAGTCACCAGGTCACCAAAAACATTCAGTACTTC. This gives the protein CASSHQVTKNIQYF.